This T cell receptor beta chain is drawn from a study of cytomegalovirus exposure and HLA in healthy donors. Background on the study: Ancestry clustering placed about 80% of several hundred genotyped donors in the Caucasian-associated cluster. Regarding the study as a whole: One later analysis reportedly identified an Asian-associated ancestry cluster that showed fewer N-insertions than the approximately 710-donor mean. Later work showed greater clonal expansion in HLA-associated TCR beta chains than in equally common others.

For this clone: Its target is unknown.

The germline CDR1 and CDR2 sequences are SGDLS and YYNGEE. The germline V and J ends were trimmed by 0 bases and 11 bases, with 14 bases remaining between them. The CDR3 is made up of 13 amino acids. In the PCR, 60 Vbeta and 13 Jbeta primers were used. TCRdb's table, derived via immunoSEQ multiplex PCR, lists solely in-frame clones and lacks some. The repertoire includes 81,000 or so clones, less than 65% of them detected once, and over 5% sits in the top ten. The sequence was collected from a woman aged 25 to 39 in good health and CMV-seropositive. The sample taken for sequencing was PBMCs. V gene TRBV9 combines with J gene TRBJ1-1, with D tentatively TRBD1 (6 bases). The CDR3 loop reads CASSVDGKGVAFF. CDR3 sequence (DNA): TGTGCCAGCAGCGTAGATGGGAAGGGGGTCGCTTTCTTT.